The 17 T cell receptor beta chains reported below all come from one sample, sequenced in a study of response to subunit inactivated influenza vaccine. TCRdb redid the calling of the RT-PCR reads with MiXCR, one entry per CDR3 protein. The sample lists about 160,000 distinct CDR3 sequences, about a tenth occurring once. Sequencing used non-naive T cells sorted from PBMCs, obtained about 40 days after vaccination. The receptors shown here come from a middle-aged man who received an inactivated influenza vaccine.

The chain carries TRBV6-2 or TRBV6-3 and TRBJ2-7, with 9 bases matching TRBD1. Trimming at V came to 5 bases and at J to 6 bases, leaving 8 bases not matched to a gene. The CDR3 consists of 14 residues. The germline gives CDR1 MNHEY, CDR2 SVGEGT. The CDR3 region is CASSQPGQGAEQYF. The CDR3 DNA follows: TGTGCCAGCAGTCAACCGGGACAGGGAGCCGAGCAGTACTTC.

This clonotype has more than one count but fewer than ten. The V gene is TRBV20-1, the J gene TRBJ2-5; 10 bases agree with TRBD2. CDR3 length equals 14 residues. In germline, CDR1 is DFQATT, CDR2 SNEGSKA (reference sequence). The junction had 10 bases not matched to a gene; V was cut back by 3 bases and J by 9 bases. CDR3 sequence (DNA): TGCAGTGCTAGGGCAACTAGCGGGGCCGCTCCCCAGTACTTC. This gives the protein CSARATSGAAPQYF.

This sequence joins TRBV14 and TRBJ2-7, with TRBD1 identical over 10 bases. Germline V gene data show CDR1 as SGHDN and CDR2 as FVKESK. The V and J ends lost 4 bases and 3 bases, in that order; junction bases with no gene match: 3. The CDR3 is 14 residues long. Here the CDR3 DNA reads TGTGCCAGCAGCCCTGGGACAGGGGACTACGAGCAGTACTTC. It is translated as CASSPGTGDYEQYF.

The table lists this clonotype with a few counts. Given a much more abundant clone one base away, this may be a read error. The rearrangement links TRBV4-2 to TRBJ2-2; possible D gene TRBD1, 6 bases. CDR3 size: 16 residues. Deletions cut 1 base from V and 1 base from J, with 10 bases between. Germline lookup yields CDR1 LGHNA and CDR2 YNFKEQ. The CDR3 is CASSQGGGRNTGELFF. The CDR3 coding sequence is TGTGCCAGCAGCCAAGGTGGGGGCCGGAACACCGGGGAGCTGTTTTTT.

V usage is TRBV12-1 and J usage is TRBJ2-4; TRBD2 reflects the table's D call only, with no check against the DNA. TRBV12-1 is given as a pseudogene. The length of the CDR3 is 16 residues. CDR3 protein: CASSFEAGGAKNIQYF. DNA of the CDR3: TGTGCCAGCAGCTTTGAGGCGGGTGGAGCCAAAAACATTCAGTACTTC.

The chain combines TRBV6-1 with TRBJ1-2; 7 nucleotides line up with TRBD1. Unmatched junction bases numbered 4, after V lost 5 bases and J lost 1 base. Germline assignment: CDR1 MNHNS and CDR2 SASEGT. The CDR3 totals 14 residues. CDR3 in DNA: TGTGCCAGCAGTACGACAGGGAATAACTATGGCTACACCTTC. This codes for CASSTTGNNYGYTF.

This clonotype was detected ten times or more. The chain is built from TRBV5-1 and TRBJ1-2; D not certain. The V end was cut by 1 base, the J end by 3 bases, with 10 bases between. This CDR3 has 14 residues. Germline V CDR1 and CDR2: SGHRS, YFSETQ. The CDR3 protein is CASSLSDTDYGYTF. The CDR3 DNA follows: TGCGCCAGCAGCTTGAGCGACACGGACTATGGCTACACCTTC.

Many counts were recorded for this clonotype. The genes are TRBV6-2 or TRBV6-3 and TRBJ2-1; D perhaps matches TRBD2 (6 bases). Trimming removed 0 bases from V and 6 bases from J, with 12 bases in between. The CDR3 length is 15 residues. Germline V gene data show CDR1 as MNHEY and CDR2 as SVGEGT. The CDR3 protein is CASSYSTGAFNEQFF. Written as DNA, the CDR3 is TGTGCCAGCAGTTACTCGACGGGAGCTTTCAATGAGCAGTTCTTC.

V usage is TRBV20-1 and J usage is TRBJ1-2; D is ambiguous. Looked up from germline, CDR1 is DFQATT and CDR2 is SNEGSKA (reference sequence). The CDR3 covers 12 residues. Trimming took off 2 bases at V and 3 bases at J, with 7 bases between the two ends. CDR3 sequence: CSARMRDYGYTF. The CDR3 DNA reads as TGCAGTGCTAGAATGCGGGACTATGGCTACACCTTC.

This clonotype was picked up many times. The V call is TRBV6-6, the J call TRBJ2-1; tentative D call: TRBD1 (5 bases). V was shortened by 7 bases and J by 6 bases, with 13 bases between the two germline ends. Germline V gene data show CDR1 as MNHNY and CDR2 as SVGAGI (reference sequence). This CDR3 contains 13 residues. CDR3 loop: CASNEDIPNEQFF. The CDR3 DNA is TGTGCCAGCAACGAGGACATCCCCAATGAGCAGTTCTTC.

CDR3 in amino acids: CATSDSLAGGTDTQYF. CDR3 nucleotides: TGTGCCACCAGTGATTCACTAGCGGGAGGTACAGATACGCAGTATTTT. J is TRBJ2-3 and V is TRBV24-1; 12 positions match TRBD2. Unmatched junction bases numbered 2, after V lost 2 bases and J lost 3 bases. The CDR3 sequence is 16 residues long. CDR1 and CDR2 (germline): KGHDR, SFDVKD.

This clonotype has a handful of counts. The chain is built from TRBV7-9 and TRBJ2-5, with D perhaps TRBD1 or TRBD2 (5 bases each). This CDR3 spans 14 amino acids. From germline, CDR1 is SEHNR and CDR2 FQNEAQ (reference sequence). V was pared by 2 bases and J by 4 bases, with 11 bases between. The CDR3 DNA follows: TGTGCCAGCAGCTTACCCCTGAGGGGAGAGACCCAGTACTTC. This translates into CASSLPLRGETQYF.

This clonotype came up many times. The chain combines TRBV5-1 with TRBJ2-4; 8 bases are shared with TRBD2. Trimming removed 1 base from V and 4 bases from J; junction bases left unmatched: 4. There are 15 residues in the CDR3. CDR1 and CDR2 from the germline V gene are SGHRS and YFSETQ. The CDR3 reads CASSLTSGTKNIQYF. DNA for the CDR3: TGCGCCAGCAGCTTGACTAGCGGAACAAAAAACATTCAGTACTTC.

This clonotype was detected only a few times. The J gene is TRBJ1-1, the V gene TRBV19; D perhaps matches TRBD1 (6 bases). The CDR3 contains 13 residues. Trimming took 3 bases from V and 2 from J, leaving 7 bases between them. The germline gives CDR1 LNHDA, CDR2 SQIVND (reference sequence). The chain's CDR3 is CASSMDSNTEAFF. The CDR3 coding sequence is TGTGCCAGTAGTATGGACAGTAACACTGAAGCTTTCTTT.

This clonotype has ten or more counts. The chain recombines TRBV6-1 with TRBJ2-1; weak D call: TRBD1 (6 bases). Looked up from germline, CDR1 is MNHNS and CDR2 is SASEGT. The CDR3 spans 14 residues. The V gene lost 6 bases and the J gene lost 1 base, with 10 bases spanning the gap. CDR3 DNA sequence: TGTGCCAGCAGCCCCAGGGGATCCTACAATGAGCAGTTCTTC. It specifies CASSPRGSYNEQFF.

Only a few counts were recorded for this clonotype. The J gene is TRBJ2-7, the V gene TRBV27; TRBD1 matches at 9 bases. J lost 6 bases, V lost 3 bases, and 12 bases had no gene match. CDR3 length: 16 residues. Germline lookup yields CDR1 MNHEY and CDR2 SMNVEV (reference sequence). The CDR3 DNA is TGTGCCAGCAGTTTTCTTATGCCCGGGACAGGGTTCGAGCAGTACTTC. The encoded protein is CASSFLMPGTGFEQYF.

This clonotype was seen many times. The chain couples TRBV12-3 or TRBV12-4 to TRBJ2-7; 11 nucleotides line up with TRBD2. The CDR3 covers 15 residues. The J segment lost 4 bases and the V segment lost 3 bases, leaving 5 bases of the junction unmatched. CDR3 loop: CASSFWASGGYEQYF. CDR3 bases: TGTGCCAGCAGTTTTTGGGCTAGCGGGGGGTACGAGCAGTACTTC.